The rows below give T cell receptor beta chains drawn from one sample of a study of regulatory T cells in long-lasting Graves disease. One entry per CDR3 protein, called by TCRdb with MiXCR from the multiplex PCR reads. The sample lists fewer than 600,000 distinct CDR3 sequences, under 25% occurring once. The sequenced sample was peripheral blood mononuclear cells (PBMCs), obtained when the disease was refractory, from a patient treated with antithyroid drugs. These receptors all stem from a female donor with Graves disease. Each CDR3 is given with its conserved first and last residue. Each record gives: J gene, V gene, D gene, clone size, CDR3 protein, CDR3 DNA. A D gene is named only where the DNA matches it firmly. Where a row states a size, it is once, few, many or the class of an expanded clone; other rows omit it.

J: TRBJ1-1; V: TRBV12-3/TRBV12-4; D: -; size: many; CDR3: CASSLVTLGAFF; DNA: TGTGCCAGCAGTTTAGTAACCCTGGGAGCTTTCTTT
J: TRBJ2-1; V: TRBV28; D: -; size: many; CDR3: CATWRDSYNEQFF; DNA: TGTGCCACCTGGCGTGATTCCTACAATGAGCAGTTCTTC
J: TRBJ2-2; V: TRBV19; D: -; size: few; CDR3: CASNLAIRSGELFF; DNA: TGTGCCAGTAATCTGGCGATACGTAGTGGGGAGCTGTTTTTT
J: TRBJ2-7; V: TRBV19; D: TRBD2; size: -; CDR3: CASSIGFGGGYEQYF; DNA: TGTGCCAGTAGTATAGGGTTCGGGGGGGGCTACGAGCAGTACTTC
J: TRBJ2-5; V: TRBV2; D: -; size: many; CDR3: CASRGPLGTQYF; DNA: TGTGCCAGCAGGGGCCCCCTAGGGACCCAGTACTTC
J: TRBJ2-2; V: TRBV5-1; D: TRBD1; size: few; CDR3: CASRWTGGPSGTGELFF; DNA: TGCGCCAGCAGATGGACAGGGGGACCCTCGGGCACCGGGGAGCTGTTTTTT
J: TRBJ1-4; V: TRBV20-1; D: TRBD1; size: -; CDR3: CSASLGPGQGFGKLFF; DNA: TGCAGTGCTAGTTTGGGGCCGGGACAGGGGTTTGGAAAACTGTTTTTT
J: TRBJ2-4; V: TRBV2; D: TRBD1; size: -; CDR3: CASSGTVVFRGAKNIQYF; DNA: TGTGCCAGCTCCGGGACAGTGGTTTTCAGGGGGGCCAAAAACATTCAGTACTTC
J: TRBJ2-5; V: TRBV6-5; D: -; size: -; CDR3: CASSYKGYQETQYF; DNA: TGTGCCAGCAGTTACAAGGGTTACCAAGAGACCCAGTACTTC
J: TRBJ2-3; V: TRBV7-4; D: TRBD1; size: few; CDR3: CASSRPVLAQGTDTQYF; DNA: TGTGCCAGCAGCAGACCGGTTTTGGCACAGGGGACAGATACGCAGTATTTT
J: TRBJ1-2; V: TRBV19; D: -; size: few; CDR3: CASSIDSDMSYTF; DNA: TGTGCCAGTAGTATAGATTCCGACATGAGCTACACCTTC
J: TRBJ1-5; V: TRBV6-1; D: TRBD1; size: -; CDR3: CASRRRQGYSNQPQHF; DNA: TGTGCCAGCAGGCGTCGACAGGGGTATAGCAATCAGCCCCAGCATTTT
J: TRBJ2-7; V: TRBV5-1; D: -; size: many; CDR3: CASSQTGSHEQYF; DNA: TGCGCCAGCAGCCAAACAGGGAGCCACGAGCAGTACTTC
J: TRBJ2-1; V: TRBV2; D: -; size: few; CDR3: CASSGLNPRDEQFF; DNA: TGTGCCAGCAGTGGTTTAAACCCGCGGGATGAGCAGTTCTTC
J: TRBJ2-2; V: TRBV5-1; D: -; size: -; CDR3: CASSLDGSVRTGELFF; DNA: TGCGCCAGCAGCTTGGACGGGTCCGTGCGCACCGGGGAGCTGTTTTTT
J: TRBJ1-2; V: TRBV6-9; D: -; size: few; CDR3: CASSFVGGAYGYTF; DNA: TGTGCCAGCAGTTTCGTGGGGGGCGCGTATGGCTACACCTTC
J: TRBJ2-7; V: TRBV6-1; D: -; size: many; CDR3: CASSGQKETYEQYF; DNA: TGTGCCAGCAGCGGACAGAAAGAGACCTACGAGCAGTACTTC
J: TRBJ1-2; V: TRBV28; D: -; size: -; CDR3: CAGSLNRGYTF; DNA: TGTGCCGGCAGTTTAAACAGGGGCTACACCTTC
J: TRBJ1-2; V: TRBV19; D: -; size: -; CDR3: CASSIDGQNNYGYTF; DNA: TGTGCCAGTAGTATAGATGGGCAGAATAACTATGGCTACACCTTC
J: TRBJ2-1; V: TRBV6-1; D: -; size: -; CDR3: CASSQPSKPRISNEQFF; DNA: TGTGCCAGCAGTCAACCTTCTAAGCCCCGGATCTCCAATGAGCAGTTCTTC
J: TRBJ2-7; V: TRBV5-6; D: -; size: few; CDR3: CASSFRDIAYEQYF; DNA: TGTGCCAGCAGCTTTAGGGACATCGCCTACGAGCAGTACTTC
J: TRBJ2-3; V: TRBV2; D: -; size: many; CDR3: CATGLAGTDTQYF; DNA: TGTGCTACCGGGCTGGCGGGCACAGATACGCAGTATTTT
J: TRBJ2-2; V: TRBV15; D: TRBD1; size: -; CDR3: CATSKDRDPGELFF; DNA: TGTGCCACCAGCAAAGACAGGGACCCCGGGGAGCTGTTTTTT
J: TRBJ2-2; V: TRBV2; D: -; size: -; CDR3: CASHSGVGGTGELFF; DNA: TGTGCCAGCCATTCAGGGGTGGGTGGCACCGGGGAGCTGTTTTTT
J: TRBJ1-2; V: TRBV30; D: -; size: few; CDR3: CAWSTGNGYTF; DNA: TGTGCCTGGAGTACAGGGAACGGCTACACCTTC
J: TRBJ2-4; V: TRBV12-3/TRBV12-4; D: -; size: many; CDR3: CTSSASGHKNIQYF; DNA: TGTACCAGCAGTGCTTCGGGACACAAAAACATTCAGTACTTC
J: TRBJ1-5; V: TRBV20-1; D: -; size: few; CDR3: CSAKLTDYSNQPQHF; DNA: TGCAGTGCTAAGTTGACAGACTATAGCAATCAGCCCCAGCATTTT
J: TRBJ2-3; V: TRBV27; D: TRBD1; size: -; CDR3: CASSPRQGSAADTQYF; DNA: TGTGCCAGCAGTCCCCGACAGGGTAGCGCGGCAGATACGCAGTATTTT
J: TRBJ1-2; V: TRBV7-2; D: -; size: many; CDR3: CASSLDPVFYGYTF; DNA: TGTGCCAGCAGCTTAGACCCGGTGTTCTATGGCTACACCTTC
J: TRBJ1-1; V: TRBV19; D: TRBD1; size: -; CDR3: CASSIMTLTGGLNTEAFF; DNA: TGTGCCAGTAGTATAATGACCCTGACAGGGGGCCTGAACACTGAAGCTTTCTTT
J: TRBJ1-1; V: TRBV7-3; D: -; size: once; CDR3: CASSLTGASEAFF; DNA: TGTGCCAGCAGCTTAACGGGGGCATCTGAAGCTTTCTTT
J: TRBJ1-1; V: TRBV12-3/TRBV12-4; D: -; size: -; CDR3: CASSFNAGWGTEAFF; DNA: TGTGCCAGCAGTTTTAATGCGGGCTGGGGCACTGAAGCTTTCTTT
J: TRBJ1-2; V: TRBV19; D: -; size: many; CDR3: CATSPRRANYGYTF; DNA: TGTGCCACCTCCCCACGAAGAGCTAACTATGGCTACACCTTC
J: TRBJ2-5; V: TRBV20-1; D: -; size: many; CDR3: CSANTPKTQYF; DNA: TGCAGTGCCAACACCCCGAAGACCCAGTACTTC
J: TRBJ1-2; V: TRBV4-2; D: TRBD1; size: few; CDR3: CASSRDPTGNGYTF; DNA: TGTGCCAGCAGCCGAGATCCGACAGGGAATGGCTACACCTTC
J: TRBJ2-5; V: TRBV19; D: -; size: -; CDR3: CASSIDRQETQHF; DNA: TGTGCCAGTAGTATAGATCGCCAAGAGACCCAGCACTTC
J: TRBJ1-5; V: TRBV19; D: TRBD1; size: -; CDR3: CASTVMGQGSNQPQHF; DNA: TGTGCCAGTACGGTTATGGGACAGGGCAGCAATCAGCCCCAGCATTTT
J: TRBJ1-2; V: TRBV28; D: TRBD1; size: many; CDR3: CASSYRTGGANGYTF; DNA: TGTGCCAGCAGTTATCGGACAGGGGGCGCCAATGGCTACACCTTC
J: TRBJ2-7; V: TRBV30; D: TRBD1; size: -; CDR3: CAWSAGQGIYEQYF; DNA: TGTGCCTGGAGTGCAGGACAGGGTATCTACGAGCAGTACTTC
J: TRBJ1-5; V: TRBV2; D: -; size: many; CDR3: CASREGLTPNQPQHF; DNA: TGTGCCAGCAGAGAAGGACTGACACCGAATCAGCCCCAGCATTTT
J: TRBJ2-6; V: TRBV5-1; D: TRBD2; size: -; CDR3: CASSPSVSGSSRTNVLTF; DNA: TGCGCCAGCAGTCCCAGTGTGAGCGGGAGTAGTCGAACCAACGTCCTGACTTTC
J: TRBJ2-5; V: TRBV12-3/TRBV12-4; D: -; size: many; CDR3: CASSLAYGQRRVRQETQYF; DNA: TGTGCCAGCAGTCTCGCCTACGGACAGCGCCGCGTGCGTCAAGAGACCCAGTACTTC
J: TRBJ1-5; V: TRBV28; D: -; size: -; CDR3: CASSSGRGRKPQHF; DNA: TGTGCCAGCAGCTCCGGACGGGGGAGGAAGCCCCAGCATTTT
J: TRBJ2-2; V: TRBV3-1; D: -; size: -; CDR3: CASSQNSASGELFF; DNA: TGTGCCAGCAGTCAAAACAGCGCGTCCGGGGAGCTGTTTTTT
J: TRBJ1-1; V: TRBV12-3/TRBV12-4; D: -; size: -; CDR3: CASSYSTGNEAFF; DNA: TGTGCCAGCAGTTACTCGACCGGTAATGAAGCTTTCTTT
J: TRBJ2-3; V: TRBV28; D: TRBD1; size: -; CDR3: CASSLFTGGADTQYF; DNA: TGTGCCAGCAGTTTATTTACAGGGGGAGCAGATACGCAGTATTTT
J: TRBJ2-2; V: TRBV6-1; D: TRBD1; size: few; CDR3: CASSRLEGTAGELFF; DNA: TGTGCCAGCAGTCGTCTCGAGGGGACAGCCGGGGAGCTGTTTTTT
J: TRBJ2-7; V: TRBV5-1; D: TRBD1; size: -; CDR3: CASSSPRDRPRGQYF; DNA: TGCGCCAGCAGCTCTCCCCGGGACAGGCCCAGGGGGCAGTACTTC
J: TRBJ1-6; V: TRBV5-1; D: TRBD1; size: few; CDR3: CASSPTGQYSPLHF; DNA: TGCGCCAGCAGCCCAACGGGACAGTATTCACCCCTCCACTTT
J: TRBJ1-5; V: TRBV19; D: TRBD1; size: -; CDR3: CASGLRDRVESNQPQHF; DNA: TGTGCCAGTGGACTGAGGGACAGGGTCGAGAGCAATCAGCCCCAGCATTTT
J: TRBJ2-1; V: TRBV2; D: -; size: -; CDR3: CASSSQSEQFF; DNA: TGTGCCAGCAGTTCCCAGAGTGAGCAGTTCTTC
J: TRBJ1-2; V: TRBV20-1; D: -; size: many; CDR3: CSARVRGSDYGYTF; DNA: TGCAGTGCTAGAGTACGGGGATCGGACTATGGCTACACCTTC
J: TRBJ2-7; V: TRBV7-2; D: TRBD2; size: few; CDR3: CASSPELAGGNEQYF; DNA: TGTGCCAGCAGCCCGGAACTAGCGGGAGGGAACGAGCAGTACTTC
J: TRBJ1-6; V: TRBV3-1; D: -; size: -; CDR3: CASSLDGPLEGSTYNSPLHF; DNA: TGTGCCAGCAGCCTGGATGGCCCCTTGGAGGGGAGCACCTATAATTCACCCCTCCACTTT
J: TRBJ1-1; V: TRBV19; D: TRBD1; size: few; CDR3: CASSPRTGGGNTEAFF; DNA: TGTGCCAGTAGTCCTCGGACAGGGGGCGGGAACACTGAAGCTTTCTTT
J: TRBJ1-5; V: TRBV20-1; D: TRBD1; size: -; CDR3: CSVWDRASLNQPQHF; DNA: TGCAGTGTATGGGACAGGGCGTCCCTAAATCAGCCCCAGCATTTT